Below, 5 T cell receptor beta chains from the same sample are listed, as sequenced in a study of cytomegalovirus exposure and HLA in healthy donors. The PCR ran on 60 Vbeta and 13 Jbeta primers. Profiled with immunoSEQ multiplex PCR; TCRdb holds only in-frame clones, not every one. Of 110,000 or so clones in the sample, around 81% were seen once. Sequenced material: PBMCs. The receptors come from a woman in her forties in good health and CMV-seronegative.

About this clone: Germline is not matched at one junction end, which may reflect a read error. The chain combines TRBV2 with TRBJ1-1, with a weak D call TRBD1 (5 bases). The CDR3 sequence is 13 residues long. Per the germline V gene, CDR1 is SNHLY and CDR2 is FYNNEI. The CDR3 DNA reads TGTGCCAGCAGTGTGCTTTTGGACACTGAAGCCTTCTTT. It translates to CASSVLLDTEAFF.

To note about this clone: Other DNA sequences in the sample encode the same CDR3. The chain joins TRBV5-6 to TRBJ2-3, with a weak D call TRBD1 (5 bases). CDR3 length: 15 residues. Germline V gene lookup returns CDR1 SGHDT and CDR2 YYEEEE. Trimming pared 0 bases from V and 1 base from J, leaving 9 bases between. The CDR3 is CASSLVGAGTDTQYF. The CDR3 DNA reads TGTGCCAGCAGCTTGGTTGGGGCTGGCACAGATACGCAGTATTTT.

This sequence joins TRBV6-5 and TRBJ1-5; weak D call: TRBD1 (6 bases). V was shortened by 10 bases and J by 6 bases, with 19 bases between the two germline ends. CDR1 and CDR2 (germline): MNHEY, SVGAGI. This CDR3 is 14 amino acids long. The CDR3 DNA follows: TGTGCCACCTGCCCCGGGGGGGGCGGTCAGCCCCAGCATTTT. Translation: CATCPGGGGQPQHF.

This clone was detected once. The J gene is TRBJ1-1, the V gene TRBV6-1, with TRBD1 as a possible D gene (6 bases). Deletions cut 11 bases from V and 1 base from J, with 11 bases between. CDR1 is MNHNS and CDR2 is SASEGT in the germline V gene. The CDR3 extends over 12 amino acids. CDR3 sequence reads: CAVKGQNTEAFF. The CDR3 DNA reads as TGTGCCGTTAAGGGACAGAACACTGAAGCTTTCTTT.

The chain has TRBV4-1 and TRBJ2-5; 12 bases map to TRBD2. Trimming removed 4 bases from V and 3 bases from J; junction bases left unmatched: 3. Per the germline V gene, CDR1 is MGHRA and CDR2 is YSYEKL. The CDR3 runs to 15 residues. CDR3 DNA sequence: TGCGCCAGCAGCCCTAGCGGGAGGGTGGAAGAGACCCAGTACTTC. It is translated as CASSPSGRVEETQYF.